These T cell receptor beta chains were read from a single sample in a study of blood T cell repertoires in COVID-19. TCRdb's table, derived via immunoSEQ multiplex PCR, lists solely in-frame clones and lacks some. The sample has 210,000 or so clones, about 84% seen once. Sequencing was performed on PBMCs or T cells enriched from blood (not recorded which). These receptors were taken from a man in his thirties or forties with acute COVID-19. Both conserved end residues are trimmed from each CDR3.

V | CDR3
TRBV27 | ASLRGVRSYEQY
TRBV11-2 | ASSRLTSSYEQY
TRBV6-5 | ASSQRGQPQH
TRBV6-1 | ASSDRPSGANVLT
TRBV14 | ASSQVRDRSYNSPLH
TRBV5-1 | ASSAPGTRASYGYT
TRBV12-5 | ASLQGVDEQF
TRBV3-1/TRBV3-2 | ASSQELGQIYGYT
TRBV7-2 | ASSLDLFDYGYT
TRBV11-2 | ASSPLARQGDGYT
TRBV12-5 | ASGLEKKLGHENTEAF
TRBV27 | ASSPVTGAYGYT
TRBV7-9 | ASSLTPSSGNTIY
TRBV5-1 | ASSLEGAYNSPLH
TRBV6-5 | ASLQRGQASETQY
TRBV11-2 | ASSLTSAGRGETQY
TRBV9 | ASSAGGQYEQY
TRBV5-4 | ASSGGLAGTSTDTQY
TRBV6-5 | ASKSQSAGNTIY
TRBV5-4 | ASMDRVGSPLH
TRBV19 | ASSTNTGNTIY
TRBV25-1 | ASSDGRGLQPQH
TRBV11-2 | ASSSYRDRGGELF
TRBV7-9 | ASSPSGNTIY
TRBV7-6 | ASTGIGGANTGELF
TRBV24-1 | ATSDSGTGLDYGYT
TRBV6-2/TRBV6-3 | ASSAQGPTEAF
TRBV27 | ASSFNRGDEQY
TRBV7-3 | ASSLGPTAYGYT
TRBV5-6 | ASSSGPGNYEQY
TRBV27 | ASSFKGDTTYEQY
TRBV11-2 | ASSLDNRVGEQF
TRBV5-4 | ASSPWGGPYGNEQF
TRBV14 | ASSQDSPGKNYNEQF
TRBV6-5 | ASSRIQGSTEAF
TRBV18 | ASSQESGVSTDTQY
TRBV18 | ASSPLPTQSGNTIY
TRBV4-1 | ASSQVTSQETQY
TRBV5-1 | ASSLDPQGVGVRYT
TRBV27 | ASRLSLSNEQF
TRBV5-1 | ASKGADNEKLF